Below, 25 T cell receptor beta chains from the same sample are listed, as sequenced in a study of post-analysis software for immune sequencing data. Study-wide findings and caveats: Comparison of patients with controls showed five TRBV segments more frequent in patients, TRBV5-6, TRBV5-1 and TRBV20-1 among them.

Their recognized antigens are unknown. Every TCR beta cDNA library bore unique molecular identifiers. TCRdb reprocessed the PCR reads with MiXCR, giving one entry per CDR3 protein. The top ten clones hold 7.6% of a sample with roughly 400,000 distinct CDR3 sequences, 30% to 40% of them seen once. Specimen: blood. Receptors originate from a girl aged 2-10 years with multiple sclerosis.

This clonotype has a handful of counts. This chain joins TRBV20-1 and TRBJ2-7, with D possibly being TRBD1 (6 bases). Germline assignment: CDR1 DFQATT and CDR2 SNEGSKA (reference sequence). V was shortened by 2 bases and J by 5 bases, with 13 bases between the two germline ends. The CDR3 extends over 13 amino acids. The CDR3 DNA is TGCAGTGCTAGAAATCCAGGGGTCAACGAGCAGTACTTC. Its translation: CSARNPGVNEQYF.

This clonotype was found a few times. V gene TRBV15 combines with J gene TRBJ1-5, with 7 bases fitting TRBD1. The CDR3 runs 15 residues. Trimming at V came to 5 bases and at J to 2 bases, leaving 6 bases not matched to a gene. CDR1 is LNHNV and CDR2 is YYDKDF in the germline V gene (reference sequence). CDR3 DNA sequence: TGTGCCACCAGCGTAGACAGGGTTGGCAATCAGCCCCAGCATTTT. It encodes CATSVDRVGNQPQHF.

The chain joins TRBV7-2 to TRBJ2-3; perhaps TRBD2 as D (5 bases). This CDR3 has 17 amino acids. Germline values: CDR1 SGHTA, CDR2 FQGNSA. Trimming pared 0 bases from V and 0 bases from J, leaving 13 bases between. CDR3 nucleotides: TGTGCCAGCAGCTTAGCGCAGGTAGCGCGGAGCACAGATACGCAGTATTTT. The encoded protein is CASSLAQVARSTDTQYF.

The chain links TRBV2 to TRBJ2-2; 9 bases map to TRBD1. The CDR3 loop spans 13 amino acids. The germline V gene encodes CDR1 SNHLY and CDR2 FYNNEI. Trimming cost V 6 bases and J 5 bases; bases outside gene matches: 1. The CDR3 coding sequence is TGTGCCAGCAGGGACAGGGGAACCGGGGAGCTGTTTTTT. Its translation is CASRDRGTGELFF.

This clonotype has only a few counts. The rearrangement uses TRBV5-1 and TRBJ2-3; a possible D gene is TRBD2 (5 bases). Germline V CDR1 and CDR2: SGHRS, YFSETQ. The CDR3 spans 15 residues. V lost 6 bases and J 0 bases, leaving 14 bases between the germline ends. CDR3 residues: CASKGADPSTDTQYF. For the CDR3, the DNA is TGCGCCAGCAAAGGAGCGGACCCTAGCACAGATACGCAGTATTTT.

The chain has TRBV18 and TRBJ2-1; D might be TRBD2 (5 bases). V was clipped by 5 bases and J by 4 bases, with 21 bases between them. This CDR3 is built from 17 residues. Germline-derived CDR1 and CDR2 are KGHSH and LQKENI. The CDR3 reads CASSGQEINREYNEQFF. The DNA of the CDR3 is TGTGCCAGCTCAGGCCAGGAAATAAACCGGGAATACAATGAGCAGTTCTTC. Together with reference TRBV18 and TRBJ2-1, the CDR3 gives the full variable domain: NAGVMQNPRHLVRRRGQEARLRCSPMKGHSHVYWYRQLPEEGLKFMVYLQKENIIDESGMPKERFSAEFPKEGPSILRIQQVVRGDSAAYFCASSGQEINREYNEQFFGPGTRLTVL.

The chain combines TRBV28 with TRBJ2-1; 8 nucleotides align to TRBD2. This CDR3 has 17 amino acids. V shed 3 bases, J shed 3 bases, and the junction held 10 bases outside the gene matches. The germline gives CDR1 MDHEN, CDR2 SYDVKM. The CDR3 DNA follows: TGTGCCAGCAGTTTTCCCCCCGGGACTAGTGACTACAATGAGCAGTTCTTC. Translating it yields CASSFPPGTSDYNEQFF. Combining the CDR3 with reference TRBV28 and TRBJ2-1 gives the whole variable domain DVKVTQSSRYLVKRTGEKVFLECVQDMDHENMFWYRQDPGLGLRLIYFSYDVKMKEKGDIPEGYSVSREKKERFSLILESASTNQTSMYLCASSFPPGTSDYNEQFFGPGTRLTVL.

The CDR3 here is CASSQGGRYGYTF. CDR3 nucleotide sequence: TGTGCCAGCAGCCAGGGGGGACGTTATGGCTACACCTTC. This sequence joins TRBV7-2 and TRBJ1-2, with 7 nucleotides matching TRBD1. The CDR3 length is 13 residues. The J segment lost 5 bases and the V segment lost 5 bases, leaving 5 bases of the junction unmatched. Germline V lookup: CDR1 SGHTA, CDR2 FQGNSA.

The gene calls are TRBV12-3 or TRBV12-4 and TRBJ2-2, with no clear D. CDR3 size: 14 residues. The V end lost 8 bases, the J end lost 4 bases, and 14 bases lay between the germline ends. DNA for the CDR3: TGTGCCAGCTCTTTTCGTCCGGGCACCGGGGAGCTGTTTTTT. As protein: CASSFRPGTGELFF.

In its sample, this clonotype was seen once. The chain has TRBV6-5 and TRBJ2-4; either TRBD1 or TRBD2 may fit D (6 bases each). Looked up from germline, CDR1 is MNHEY and CDR2 is SVGAGI. The CDR3 covers 13 residues. Trimming left V 0 bases short and J 12 bases short, with 12 bases between. The chain's CDR3 is CASSYSGEGGQYF. The CDR3 nucleotides are TGTGCCAGCAGTTACTCAGGAGAGGGGGGTCAGTACTTC.

V gene TRBV29-1 combines with J gene TRBJ2-5, with D uncertain. The CDR3 consists of 13 residues. V was shortened by 3 bases and J by 1 base, with 9 bases between the two germline ends. From germline, CDR1 is SQVTM and CDR2 ANQGSEA. The CDR3 reads CSVERQIQETQYF. In DNA form, the CDR3 reads TGCAGCGTTGAGCGGCAGATCCAAGAGACCCAGTACTTC.

The CDR3 DNA follows: TGTGCCAGCAGCCAAGTTGAGGGGATTTTTAAGCCCCAGCATTTT. Protein sequence: CASSQVEGIFKPQHF. This chain joins TRBV4-2 and TRBJ1-5; D perhaps matches TRBD1 (5 bases). Germline CDR1 reads LGHNA; CDR2 reads YNFKEQ. The ends were cut back, 1 base at V and 8 bases at J, with 15 bases in the middle. The CDR3 has 15 amino acids.

CDR3 region: CASHKVPGHLYTDTQYF. The CDR3 DNA is TGTGCCAGCCACAAAGTCCCGGGACATCTATACACAGATACGCAGTATTTT. The V and J genes are TRBV28 and TRBJ2-3; TRBD1 might be the D (6 bases). V lost 8 bases and J 2 bases, leaving 23 bases between the germline ends. The CDR3 covers 17 residues. From germline, CDR1 is MDHEN and CDR2 SYDVKM.

For the CDR3, the DNA is TGTGCCAGCAGTACTGGGCGAGGTGATCAGCCCCAGCATTTT. Protein: CASSTGRGDQPQHF. V is TRBV6-5 and J is TRBJ1-5; no clear D. The CDR3 extends over 14 amino acids. Germline V lookup: CDR1 MNHEY, CDR2 SVGAGI. The V gene lost 5 bases and the J gene lost 5 bases, with 13 bases spanning the gap.

This chain links TRBV5-1 with TRBJ1-1; perhaps TRBD1 as D (6 bases). Germline V lookup: CDR1 SGHRS, CDR2 YFSETQ. The CDR3 loop spans 14 amino acids. V dropped 2 bases and J dropped 3 bases, with 11 bases sitting between them. CDR3 nucleotide sequence: TGCGCCAGCAGCTTCTTACAGGGTGACACTGAAGCTTTCTTT. This codes for CASSFLQGDTEAFF.

V gene TRBV4-2 combines with J gene TRBJ2-7; the D is unclear. The CDR3 consists of 17 residues. Germline lookup yields CDR1 LGHNA and CDR2 YNFKEQ. The ends were cut back, 2 bases at V and 2 bases at J, with 19 bases in the middle. The CDR3 DNA reads TGTGCCAGCAGCCAACTACTGCGGACGGAATTACCCTACGAGCAGTACTTC. Translated, it gives CASSQLLRTELPYEQYF.

Worth noting for this clonotype: This sequence may be a read error, since a much larger clone differs from it by one base. This CDR3 fails to terminate in the conserved phenylalanine or tryptophan, so it likely reflects a read error. V and J are TRBV29-1 and TRBJ1-2; D possibly corresponds to TRBD1 (5 bases). Looked up from germline, CDR1 is SQVTM and CDR2 is ANQGSEA. With 0 bases removed from V and 1 base from J, the gap between germline ends came to 12 bases. The CDR3 consists of 15 residues. DNA for the CDR3: TGCAGCGTTGAAGATTGGGGGAACTTTAACTATGGCTACACCTGC. Translated: CSVEDWGNFNYGYTC.

This chain uses TRBV21-1 with TRBJ2-4. TRBV21-1 is recorded as a pseudogene. CDR3 length equals 10 residues. The chain's CDR3 is CASSINIQYF. The CDR3 DNA follows: TGTGCCAGCAGCATAAACATTCAGTACTTC.

Comments on this clonotype: One end of the junction varies from germline; a read error may be responsible. The chain uses TRBV6-2 or TRBV6-3 and TRBJ1-1; TRBD1 matches 7 bases. Germline CDR1 is MNHEY and CDR2 is SVGEGT. The CDR3 contains 16 residues. The CDR3 spells CASSYSRGQVNTEDFF. The CDR3 DNA follows: TGTGCCAGCAGTTACTCTAGAGGACAGGTGAACACTGAAGATTTCTTT.

The CDR3 sequence is CASSSTAVNEKLFF. DNA of the CDR3: TGTGCCAGCAGCTCGACAGCGGTTAATGAAAAACTGTTTTTT. The chain uses TRBV7-9 and TRBJ1-4; D is perhaps TRBD1 (5 bases). Trimming stripped 4 bases from V and 4 bases from J, with 10 bases between. This CDR3 comprises 14 residues. Germline CDR1 is SEHNR and CDR2 is FQNEAQ (reference sequence).

This clonotype was seen a handful of times. V usage is TRBV11-1 and J usage is TRBJ2-7; 11 nucleotides align to TRBD1. In germline, CDR1 is SGHAT, CDR2 FQDESV (reference sequence). V shed 5 bases, J shed 6 bases, and the junction held 3 bases outside the gene matches. The CDR3 is 13 residues long. DNA for the CDR3: TGTGCCAGCAGCGCCGGGACAGGGGGCGAGCAGTACTTC. Encoded protein: CASSAGTGGEQYF.

V usage is TRBV10-3 and J usage is TRBJ1-6; D is perhaps TRBD1 (5 bases). There are 20 residues in the CDR3. The germline gives CDR1 ENHRY, CDR2 SYGVKD. Trimming pared 6 bases from V and 10 bases from J, leaving 34 bases between. DNA for the CDR3: TGTGCCATCAGCTCCGACCAGGGAGGGTCATGGGTTGGCTTTGGGTCACCCCTCCACTTT. This encodes CAISSDQGGSWVGFGSPLHF.

The chain links TRBV4-3 to TRBJ1-2; the D is unclear. The germline gives CDR1 LGHNA, CDR2 YSLEER. V lost 1 base and J 0 bases, leaving 9 bases between the germline ends. This CDR3 has 15 residues. CDR3 bases: TGCGCCAGCAGCCAAGTACATCACCCTAACTATGGCTACACCTTC. This sequence encodes CASSQVHHPNYGYTF.

The rearrangement joins TRBV29-1 to TRBJ1-2, with unresolved D. V was shortened by 7 bases and J by 6 bases, with 18 bases between the two germline ends. The germline CDR1 and CDR2 sequences are SQVTM and ANQGSEA. CDR3 length: 13 residues. CDR3 DNA sequence: TGCAGCGCCGGGAGCACCCGGGGAGATGGCTACACCTTC. It encodes CSAGSTRGDGYTF.

The chain links TRBV6-4 to TRBJ2-7; 8 bases map to TRBD1. The CDR3 sequence is 17 residues long. J gave up 0 bases and V 3 bases, and 10 bases lay outside the gene matches. CDR1 and CDR2 (germline): MRHNA, SNTAGT. CDR3 coding DNA: TGTGCCAGCAGTGATCGAGACAGGGGACCTTCCTCCTACGAGCAGTACTTC. It encodes CASSDRDRGPSSYEQYF.